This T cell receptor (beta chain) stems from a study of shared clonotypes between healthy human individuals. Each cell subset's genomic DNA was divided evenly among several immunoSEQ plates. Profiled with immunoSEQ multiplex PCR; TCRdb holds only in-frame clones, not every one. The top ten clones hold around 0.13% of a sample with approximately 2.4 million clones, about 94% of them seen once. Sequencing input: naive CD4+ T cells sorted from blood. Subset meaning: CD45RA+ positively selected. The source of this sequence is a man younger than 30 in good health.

Here the CDR3 DNA reads TGTGCCAGCAGCTTTTCGCTACCCTCCACCTACGAGCAGTACTTC. Encoded protein: CASSFSLPSTYEQYF. The rearrangement links TRBV11-2 to TRBJ2-7, with D uncertain. CDR3 length: 15 amino acids. The germline CDR1 and CDR2 sequences are SGHAT and FQNNGV. With 3 bases removed from V and 2 bases from J, the gap between germline ends came to 14 bases. The full variable domain, its missing parts supplied by reference TRBV11-2 and TRBJ2-7, is EAGVAQSPRYKIIEKRQSVAFWCNPISGHATLYWYQQILGQGPKLLIQFQNNGVVDDSQLPKDRFSAERLKGVDSTLKIQPAKLEDSAVYLCASSFSLPSTYEQYFGPGTRLTVT.